The rows below give T cell receptor beta chains drawn from one sample of a study of cytomegalovirus exposure and HLA in healthy donors. Assay: immunoSEQ multiplex PCR; the TCRdb copy retains only in-frame clones and omits some. The sample lists 90,000 to 100,000 clones, under 70% occurring once. The sample taken for sequencing was PBMCs. The receptors were gathered from a man aged 45-60 years in good health and CMV-seronegative. CDR3s include the opening cysteine and the closing phenylalanine or tryptophan. The D gene is left open where the match is weak. The size field is filled for only some rows; it gives once, few, many or a size class.

j_call | clone_size | d_call | v_call | cdr3_nt | cdr3_aa
TRBJ2-7 | few | TRBD1 | TRBV28 | TGTGCCAGCAGTTTACCCGGGACAGGGGCTGGTGGGCAGTACTTC | CASSLPGTGAGGQYF
TRBJ2-4 | NA | TRBD1 | TRBV5-1 | TGCGCCAGCAGCTTGGGACAGGGGATAAACATTCAGTACTTC | CASSLGQGINIQYF
TRBJ2-1 | NA | NA | TRBV4-3 | TGCGCCAGCAGCCAAGATATGAGGGGGGGTAACAATGAGCAGTTCTTC | CASSQDMRGGNNEQFF
TRBJ2-5 | NA | NA | TRBV19 | TGTGCCAGTAGTATGGGTTGGTCCGGGGAGACCCAGTACTTC | CASSMGWSGETQYF
TRBJ1-5 | once | NA | TRBV19 | TGTGCCAGTAGGACGGCGGGGGCTGCTCAGCCCCAGCATTTT | CASRTAGAAQPQHF
TRBJ2-4 | once | TRBD1 | TRBV28 | TGTGCCAGCAGTCTTGCCGGGACAGGGAGGTCGCCACGCTTC | CASSLAGTGRSPRF
TRBJ2-3 | NA | TRBD2 | TRBV5-4 | TGTGCCAGCAGCTTGCCGGCGGGGGGCACAGATACGCAGTATTTT | CASSLPAGGTDTQYF
TRBJ2-6 | NA | TRBD1 | TRBV6-5 | TGTGCCAGCAGCTCAGACAGGGCTGGGGCCAACGTCCTGACTTTC | CASSSDRAGANVLTF
TRBJ2-4 | NA | NA | TRBV5-1 | TGCGCCAGCAGCTTGGATAGGCCTGGAGTAGACATTCAGTACTTC | CASSLDRPGVDIQYF
TRBJ1-2 | NA | NA | TRBV6-6 | TGTGCCAGCAGTTACTCTCCCCCTTTGGGCCCCTTC | CASSYSPPLGPF
TRBJ2-1 | NA | NA | TRBV19 | TGTGCCAGTAGTATACCCCCAGGGTACAATGAGCAGTTCTTC | CASSIPPGYNEQFF
TRBJ2-4 | NA | NA | TRBV2 | TGTGCCAGCAGTGAAGGGATCACAGGGGAGGACATTCAGTACTTC | CASSEGITGEDIQYF
TRBJ1-1 | few | NA | TRBV6-6 | TGTGCCAGCATCAGACGGGAGGGAATGAACACTGAAGCTTTCTTT | CASIRREGMNTEAFF
TRBJ2-5 | NA | NA | TRBV2 | TGTGCCAGCAGTGACGACAGCAAAGGAGCCCAGTACTTC | CASSDDSKGAQYF
TRBJ1-2 | once | NA | TRBV6-5 | TGTGCCAGCAGTTACTCCCCGGGTAGCTTTAGTGGCTACACCTTC | CASSYSPGSFSGYTF
TRBJ2-2 | NA | TRBD1 | TRBV7-6 | TGTGCCAGCAGCTTAGCGGGACAGGGGTCGGGCGGGGAGCTGTTTTTT | CASSLAGQGSGGELFF
TRBJ1-1 | NA | NA | TRBV19 | TGTGCCAGTAGTGGGGGGACTGAAGCTTTCTTT | CASSGGTEAFF
TRBJ2-7 | few | TRBD2 | TRBV15 | TGTGCCACCAGCAGAGAACTAGCGGGAGGTGCGGGGGGCTACGAGCAGTACTTC | CATSRELAGGAGGYEQYF
TRBJ2-1 | NA | NA | TRBV29-1 | TGCAGCGTTCCCCGCGAGGCTAACAATGAGCAGTTCTTC | CSVPREANNEQFF
TRBJ1-4 | NA | TRBD1 | TRBV7-9 | TGTGCCAGCAGCTTCCAGGGACAGTCCCTTGAAAAACTGTTTTTT | CASSFQGQSLEKLFF
TRBJ1-6 | few | NA | TRBV2 | TGTGCCAGCAGTGAAAGGGGATTTGGGTCACCCCTCCACTTT | CASSERGFGSPLHF
TRBJ1-1 | NA | NA | TRBV28 | TGTGCTACGGAGATGAACACTGAAGCTTTCTTT | CATEMNTEAFF
TRBJ2-1 | few | NA | TRBV19 | TGTGCCAGTAGTCCGCTAGGGGCTTACAATGAGCAGTTCTTC | CASSPLGAYNEQFF
TRBJ2-1 | NA | NA | TRBV6-6 | TGTGCCAGCACGGAGAGGGGGGGGGCCATTAATGAGCAGTTCTTC | CASTERGGAINEQFF
TRBJ1-2 | few | NA | TRBV7-9 | TGTGCCAGCAGCTTGATCACCCAGGCCTATGGCTACACCTTC | CASSLITQAYGYTF
TRBJ1-3 | NA | NA | TRBV9 | TGTGCCAGCAGCTTATGGTCGGTTGAAAACACCATATATTTT | CASSLWSVENTIYF
TRBJ2-2 | NA | TRBD1 | TRBV6-5 | TGTGCCAGCAGACAGGGGGCGAACACCGGGGAGCTGTTTTTT | CASRQGANTGELFF
TRBJ1-1 | NA | NA | TRBV27 | TGTGCCAGCAGTTTAACTTCGAACACTGAAGCTTTCTTT | CASSLTSNTEAFF
TRBJ1-1 | NA | TRBD1 | TRBV30 | TGTGCCTGGATGGGACAGTGGAACACTGAAGCTTTCTTT | CAWMGQWNTEAFF
TRBJ2-1 | NA | NA | TRBV19 | TGTGCCAGTCAATCATGGACAGAAAGCAATGAGCAGTTCTTC | CASQSWTESNEQFF
TRBJ2-1 | NA | NA | TRBV10-3 | TGTGCCATCAGTACCGGGACAAACAATGAGCAGTTCTTC | CAISTGTNNEQFF
TRBJ2-1 | NA | NA | TRBV7-2 | TGTGCCAGCAGTACCCATTCCGTCTCCCCCATTAGTGCCGATGAGCAGTTCTTC | CASSTHSVSPISADEQFF
TRBJ2-1 | few | NA | TRBV10-3 | TGTGCCATCAGTCCAGGACAGACCAGGATAAACAATGAGCAGTTCTTC | CAISPGQTRINNEQFF